This T cell receptor beta chain is drawn from a study of T cells in Graves' hyperthyroidism and ophthalmopathy. Researchers took RNA transcripts and amplified the TCR beta CDR3 regions from them. During a first-round RT-PCR of the TCR CDR3, the HTBI primer set was used. MiXCR, run by TCRdb on the multiplex PCR reads, gives a single entry per CDR3 protein. The sample has 600,000 to 650,000 distinct CDR3 sequences, less than 25% seen once. PBMCs were obtained from approximately 9.2 ml fresh peripheral blood. Germline V gene data show CDR1 as SNHLY and CDR2 as FYNNEI. This CDR3 comprises 15 residues. With V trimmed by 3 bases and J by 4 bases, 4 bases remained unmatched.

This chain joins TRBV2 and TRBJ2-2; 8 bases fit TRBD2. Material for sequencing was blood. The sequence came from a man younger than 40 with Graves' ophthalmopathy. The CDR3 DNA sequence: TGTGCCAGCAGTGAGACGGGAGGGTCCACCGGGGAGCTGTTTTTT. Its protein product is CASSETGGSTGELFF.